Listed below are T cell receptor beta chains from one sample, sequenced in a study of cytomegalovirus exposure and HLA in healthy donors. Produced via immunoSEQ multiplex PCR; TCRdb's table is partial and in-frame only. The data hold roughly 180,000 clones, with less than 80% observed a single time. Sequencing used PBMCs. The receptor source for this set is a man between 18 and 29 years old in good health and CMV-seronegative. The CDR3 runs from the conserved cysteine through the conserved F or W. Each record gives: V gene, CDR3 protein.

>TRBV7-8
CASSLFVGGASYNEQFF
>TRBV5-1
CASSLTASTDTQYF
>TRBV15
CATSTGQGSQPQHF
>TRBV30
CAWSVTRGSEQYF
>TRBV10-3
CAISESGQYGYTF
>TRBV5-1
CASSLELAGYETQYF
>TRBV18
CASSPQGEGEQYF
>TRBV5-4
CASSLGVEGRVGGYTF
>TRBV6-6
CASIGGFAGDTEAFF
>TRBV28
CASSLTSGFTDTQYF
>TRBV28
CASSLRTSTSEAFF
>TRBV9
CASSVGAPDEQFF
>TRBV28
CASLGGAYTEAFF